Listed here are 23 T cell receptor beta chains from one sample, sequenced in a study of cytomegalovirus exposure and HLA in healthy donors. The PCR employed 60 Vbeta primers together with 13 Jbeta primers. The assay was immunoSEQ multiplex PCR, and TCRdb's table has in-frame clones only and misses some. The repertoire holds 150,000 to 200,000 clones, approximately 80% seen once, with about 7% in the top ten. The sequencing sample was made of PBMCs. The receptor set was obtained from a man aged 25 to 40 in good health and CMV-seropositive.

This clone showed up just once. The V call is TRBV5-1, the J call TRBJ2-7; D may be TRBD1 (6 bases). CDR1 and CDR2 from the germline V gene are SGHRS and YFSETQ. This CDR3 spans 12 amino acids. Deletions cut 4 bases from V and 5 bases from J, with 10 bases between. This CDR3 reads CASSQNRDEQYF. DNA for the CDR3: TGCGCCAGCAGCCAAAACAGGGACGAGCAGTACTTC.

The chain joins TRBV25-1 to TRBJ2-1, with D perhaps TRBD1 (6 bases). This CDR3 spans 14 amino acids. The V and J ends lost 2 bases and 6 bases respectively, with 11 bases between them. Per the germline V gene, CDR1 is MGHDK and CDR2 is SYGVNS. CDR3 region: CASSEATGTNEQFF. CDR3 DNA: TGTGCCAGCAGTGAAGCGACAGGAACCAATGAGCAGTTCTTC.

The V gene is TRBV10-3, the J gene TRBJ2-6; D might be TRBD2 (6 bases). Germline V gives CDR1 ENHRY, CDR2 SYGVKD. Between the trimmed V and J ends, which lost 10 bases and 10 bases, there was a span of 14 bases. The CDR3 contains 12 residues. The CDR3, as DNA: TGTGCCACTGGGGGGAAAAGAAACGTCCTGACTTTC. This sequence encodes CATGGKRNVLTF.

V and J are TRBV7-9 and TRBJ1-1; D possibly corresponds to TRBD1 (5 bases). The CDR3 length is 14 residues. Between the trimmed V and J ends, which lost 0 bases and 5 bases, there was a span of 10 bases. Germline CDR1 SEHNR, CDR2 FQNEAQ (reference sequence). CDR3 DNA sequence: TGTGCCAGCAGCTTAGCCCAGGGTGGGACTGAAGCTTTCTTT. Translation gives CASSLAQGGTEAFF.

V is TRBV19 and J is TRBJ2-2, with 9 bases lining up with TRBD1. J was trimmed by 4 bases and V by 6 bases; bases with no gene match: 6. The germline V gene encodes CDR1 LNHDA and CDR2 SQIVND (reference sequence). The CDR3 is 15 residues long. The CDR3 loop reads CASSTKTGGTGELFF. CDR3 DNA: TGTGCCAGTAGCACAAAGACAGGGGGCACCGGGGAGCTGTTTTTT.

CDR3 coding DNA: TGTGCCAGCAGCTCAGCGCGGACAGGGATTTTAGGTCCCTATGGCTACACCTTC. This gives the protein CASSSARTGILGPYGYTF. The rearrangement links TRBV7-2 to TRBJ1-2, with TRBD1 matching over 8 bases. V was pared by 4 bases and J by 4 bases, with 17 bases of the junction left unmatched. CDR3 length equals 18 residues. Germline V gene lookup returns CDR1 SGHTA and CDR2 FQGNSA.

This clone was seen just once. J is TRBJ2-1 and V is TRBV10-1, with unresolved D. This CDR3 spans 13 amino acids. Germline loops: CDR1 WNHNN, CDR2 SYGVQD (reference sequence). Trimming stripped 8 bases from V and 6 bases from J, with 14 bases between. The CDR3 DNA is TGCGCCAGCTGCAAGACAAAACCCAATGAGCAGTTCTTC. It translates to CASCKTKPNEQFF.

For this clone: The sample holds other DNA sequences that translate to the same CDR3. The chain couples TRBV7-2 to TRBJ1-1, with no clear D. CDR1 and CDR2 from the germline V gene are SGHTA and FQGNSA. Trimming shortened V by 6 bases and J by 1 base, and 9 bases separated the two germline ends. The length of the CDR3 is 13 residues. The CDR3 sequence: CASSLRGNTEAFF. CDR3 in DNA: TGTGCCAGCAGTCTACGGGGGAACACTGAAGCTTTCTTT.

The CDR3 region is CASSRIGSGSSDIQYF. Written as DNA, the CDR3 is TGTGCCAGCAGCCGCATCGGTAGCGGGAGTAGTGACATTCAGTACTTC. The J gene is TRBJ2-4, the V gene TRBV4-2, with 9 nucleotides matching TRBD2. The germline gives CDR1 LGHNA, CDR2 YNFKEQ. The CDR3 runs to 16 residues. Trimming cost V 4 bases and J 8 bases; bases outside gene matches: 12.

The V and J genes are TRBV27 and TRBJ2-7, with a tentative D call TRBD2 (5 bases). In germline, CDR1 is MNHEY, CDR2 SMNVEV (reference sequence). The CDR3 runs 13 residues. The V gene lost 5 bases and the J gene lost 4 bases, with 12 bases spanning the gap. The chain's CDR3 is CASSLRGRYEQYF. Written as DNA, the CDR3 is TGTGCCAGCAGTCTTCGGGGAAGGTACGAGCAGTACTTC.

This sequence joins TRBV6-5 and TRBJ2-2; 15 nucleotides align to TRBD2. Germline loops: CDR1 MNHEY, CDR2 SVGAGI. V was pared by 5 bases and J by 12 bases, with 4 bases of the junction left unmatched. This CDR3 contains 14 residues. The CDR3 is CASSRTSGRAQLFF. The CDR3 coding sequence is TGTGCCAGCAGTCGGACTAGCGGGAGGGCCCAGCTGTTTTTT.

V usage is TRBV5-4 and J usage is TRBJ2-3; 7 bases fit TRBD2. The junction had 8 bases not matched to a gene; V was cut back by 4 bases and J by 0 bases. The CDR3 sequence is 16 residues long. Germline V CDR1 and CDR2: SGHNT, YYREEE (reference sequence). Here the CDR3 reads CASSPLRGESTDTQYF. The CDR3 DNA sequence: TGTGCCAGCAGCCCCCTACGGGGGGAGAGCACAGATACGCAGTATTTT.

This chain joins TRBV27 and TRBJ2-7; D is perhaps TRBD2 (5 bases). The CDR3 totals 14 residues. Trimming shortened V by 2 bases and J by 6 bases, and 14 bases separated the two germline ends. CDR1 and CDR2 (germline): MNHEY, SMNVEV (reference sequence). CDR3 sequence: CASSLRGTGVEQYF. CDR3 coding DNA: TGTGCCAGCAGTTTACGGGGTACGGGCGTCGAGCAGTACTTC.

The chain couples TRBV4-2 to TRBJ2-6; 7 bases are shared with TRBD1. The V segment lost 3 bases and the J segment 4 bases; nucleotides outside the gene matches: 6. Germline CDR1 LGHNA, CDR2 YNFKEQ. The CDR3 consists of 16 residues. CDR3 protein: CASSQRQGSGANVLTF. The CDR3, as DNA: TGTGCCAGCAGCCAGCGACAGGGTTCCGGGGCCAACGTCCTGACTTTC.

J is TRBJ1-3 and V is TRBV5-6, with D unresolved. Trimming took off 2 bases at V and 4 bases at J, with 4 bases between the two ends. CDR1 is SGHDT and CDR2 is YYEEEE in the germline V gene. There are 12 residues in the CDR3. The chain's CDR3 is CASSFLGNTIYF. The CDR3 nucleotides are TGTGCCAGCAGCTTTCTGGGAAACACCATATATTTT.

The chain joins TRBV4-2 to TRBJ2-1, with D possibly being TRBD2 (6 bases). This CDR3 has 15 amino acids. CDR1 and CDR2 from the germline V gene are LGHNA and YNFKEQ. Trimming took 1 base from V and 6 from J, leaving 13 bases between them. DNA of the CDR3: TGTGCCAGCAGCCAAGCGCTCTCGGAGGGCAATGAGCAGTTCTTC. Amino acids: CASSQALSEGNEQFF.

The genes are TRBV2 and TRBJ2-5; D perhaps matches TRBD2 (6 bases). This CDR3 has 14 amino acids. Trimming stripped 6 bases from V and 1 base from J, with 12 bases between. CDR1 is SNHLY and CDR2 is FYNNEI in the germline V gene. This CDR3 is CASREGRTQETQYF. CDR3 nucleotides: TGTGCCAGCAGGGAGGGACGGACCCAAGAGACCCAGTACTTC. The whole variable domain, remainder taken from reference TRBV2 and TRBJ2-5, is EPEVTQTPSHQVTQMGQEVILRCVPISNHLYFYWYRQILGQKVEFLVSFYNNEISEKSEIFDDQFSVERPDGSNFTLKIRSTKLEDSAMYFCASREGRTQETQYFGPGTRLLVL.

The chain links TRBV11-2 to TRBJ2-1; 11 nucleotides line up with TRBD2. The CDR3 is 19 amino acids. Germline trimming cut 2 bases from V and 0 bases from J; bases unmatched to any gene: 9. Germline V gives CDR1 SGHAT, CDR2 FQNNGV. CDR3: CASSLPWLAGGSSYNEQFF. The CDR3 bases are TGTGCCAGCAGCTTACCCTGGCTAGCGGGGGGCAGCTCCTACAATGAGCAGTTCTTC.

CDR3 DNA: TGCAGTACCCGGGGGAACACTGAAGCTTTCTTT. Its translation: CSTRGNTEAFF. This chain uses TRBV20-1 with TRBJ1-1; no definite D call. The CDR3 is 11 amino acids. The germline V and J ends were trimmed by 8 bases and 1 base, with 8 bases remaining between them. Germline loops: CDR1 DFQATT, CDR2 SNEGSKA (reference sequence).

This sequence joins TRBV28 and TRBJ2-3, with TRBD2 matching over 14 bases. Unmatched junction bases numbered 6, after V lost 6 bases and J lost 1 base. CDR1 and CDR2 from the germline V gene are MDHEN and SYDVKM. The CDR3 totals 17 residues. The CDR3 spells CASSLGLAGGGTDTQYF. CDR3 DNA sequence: TGTGCCAGCAGCCTCGGACTAGCGGGAGGCGGCACAGATACGCAGTATTTT.

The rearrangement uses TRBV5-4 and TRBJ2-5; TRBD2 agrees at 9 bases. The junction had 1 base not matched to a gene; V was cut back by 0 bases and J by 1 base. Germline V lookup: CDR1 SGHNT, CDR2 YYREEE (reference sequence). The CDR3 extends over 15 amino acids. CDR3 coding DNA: TGTGCCAGCAGCTTGGCTAGCGGGATCCAAGAGACCCAGTACTTC. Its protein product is CASSLASGIQETQYF.

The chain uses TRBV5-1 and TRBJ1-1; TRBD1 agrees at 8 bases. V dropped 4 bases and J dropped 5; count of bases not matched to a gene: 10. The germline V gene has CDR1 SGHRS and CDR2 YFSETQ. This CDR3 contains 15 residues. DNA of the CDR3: TGCGCCAGCAGCCCCGTTCAGGGGGCGCGAACTGAAGCTTTCTTT. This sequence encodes CASSPVQGARTEAFF.

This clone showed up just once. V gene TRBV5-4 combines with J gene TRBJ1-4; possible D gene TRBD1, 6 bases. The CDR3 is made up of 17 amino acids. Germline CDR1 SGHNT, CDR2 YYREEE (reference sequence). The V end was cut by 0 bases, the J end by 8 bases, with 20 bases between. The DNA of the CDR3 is TGTGCCAGCAGCTTGGGGGCCGCGGGGGCGCTTAACGAAAAACTGTTTTTT. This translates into CASSLGAAGALNEKLFF.